This section outlines one T cell receptor beta chain sequence together with its context. Its antigen is still unknown. TCRdb's table, derived via immunoSEQ multiplex PCR, lists solely in-frame clones and lacks some. This table holds approximately 180,000 clones, around 90% found once. These data come from a study of T cell responses to AZD1222 COVID-19 vaccine. The study, taken as a whole, reports: Spike was spanned by vaccine-associated CD4 TCRs, which were dominant at 160-218 and 743-854. Only a handful of AZD1222 recipients, five to seven in all, had baseline seropositivity. Of spike-specific TCRs, nearly half reportedly target regions left unmutated in variants. Most donors were white British, females outnumbered males, and clonal diversity was possibly underestimated.

This CDR3 contains 15 residues. The germline V and J ends were trimmed by 0 bases and 0 bases, with 8 bases remaining between them. CDR1 KGHSH and CDR2 LQKENI come from the germline V gene. This chain uses TRBV18 with TRBJ1-1; D unclear. This specimen consisted of peripheral blood, obtained on day 0 of AZD1222 vaccination. This sequence originates from an adult in good health. Here the CDR3 reads CASSPPSQVNTEAFF. The CDR3 nucleotides are TGTGCCAGCTCACCACCGTCACAAGTGAACACTGAAGCTTTCTTT.